What follows are 21 T cell receptor beta chains derived from one specimen sequenced in a study of cytomegalovirus exposure and HLA in healthy donors. Measured with immunoSEQ multiplex PCR; TCRdb has only the in-frame clones, and not every one. This sample has 200,000 to 250,000 clones, with 80% to 90% found just once. Sequenced input: PBMCs. The receptors originated from a woman younger than 30 in good health and CMV-seronegative.

This chain joins TRBV2 and TRBJ1-5; 9 bases agree with TRBD1. The germline CDR1 and CDR2 sequences are SNHLY and FYNNEI. V trimming: 7 bases; J trimming: 6 bases; junction bases outside the gene matches: 13. The CDR3 length is 16 residues. CDR3 nucleotides: TGTGCCAGCACCGAAAGATCCGGGACAGGGACTCAGCCCCAGCATTTT. Amino acids: CASTERSGTGTQPQHF.

This rearrangement joins TRBV9 to TRBJ1-1; unclear D gene. Germline CDR1 and CDR2: SGDLS and YYNGEE. The V end lost 0 bases, the J end lost 3 bases, and 12 bases lay between the germline ends. CDR3 length: 15 residues. As DNA, the CDR3 is TGTGCCAGCAGCGTAGTGTGCGAAGAGGACACTGAAGCTTTCTTT. It encodes CASSVVCEEDTEAFF.

The chain is built from TRBV28 and TRBJ1-4, with D perhaps TRBD1 (5 bases). Germline CDR1 MDHEN, CDR2 SYDVKM. The V and J ends lost 6 bases and 4 bases respectively, with 12 bases between them. This CDR3 is built from 14 residues. The CDR3 DNA reads as TGTGCCAGCAGATCAGGGTGGGGTAATGAAAAACTGTTTTTT. Amino acid sequence: CASRSGWGNEKLFF.

This clone turned up a few times. The chain employs TRBV29-1 and TRBJ2-5; a possible D gene is TRBD2 (6 bases). The germline gives CDR1 SQVTM, CDR2 ANQGSEA. V was clipped by 4 bases and J by 7 bases, with 13 bases between them. The CDR3 loop spans 12 amino acids. The CDR3 loop is CSVGTNGGTQYF. The DNA for the CDR3 is TGCAGCGTTGGGACTAACGGTGGGACCCAGTACTTC.

On this clone: Other DNA sequences of this sample code for an identical CDR3. The rearrangement joins TRBV28 to TRBJ2-3; TRBD2 agrees at 8 bases. Germline trimming cut 5 bases from V and 1 base from J; bases unmatched to any gene: 5. The length of the CDR3 is 15 residues. Germline V gene data show CDR1 as MDHEN and CDR2 as SYDVKM. The CDR3 is CASSPLAGGTDTQYF. Here the CDR3 DNA reads TGTGCCAGCAGTCCTCTAGCGGGCGGCACAGATACGCAGTATTTT.

The chain is built from TRBV25-1 and TRBJ2-1; a weak D match, TRBD1 (6 bases). The CDR3 has 15 amino acids. The germline CDR1 and CDR2 sequences are MGHDK and SYGVNS. V lost 5 bases and J lost 0, with 11 bases in between. The CDR3, as DNA: TGTGCCAGCAGTTCCCCGGACAGCTCCTACAATGAGCAGTTCTTC. Translating gives CASSSPDSSYNEQFF.

The chain uses TRBV5-8 and TRBJ1-1, with D perhaps matching TRBD1 (5 bases). The CDR3 covers 13 residues. Trimming took 2 bases from V and 2 from J, leaving 7 bases between them. Germline V gene lookup returns CDR1 SGHTS and CDR2 YDEGEE. CDR3 sequence: CASSLRGNTEAFF. For the CDR3, the DNA is TGTGCCAGCAGCTTAAGGGGTAACACTGAAGCTTTCTTT.

The chain has TRBV5-1 and TRBJ2-1; TRBD2 might be the D (5 bases). V gave up 3 bases and J gave up 0 bases, with 10 bases separating them. This CDR3 region has 15 residues. Germline lookup yields CDR1 SGHRS and CDR2 YFSETQ. The CDR3 loop is CASSSSMSSYNEQFF. CDR3 coding DNA: TGCGCCAGCAGCTCTAGCATGAGCTCCTACAATGAGCAGTTCTTC. The whole variable domain, remainder taken from reference TRBV5-1 and TRBJ2-1, is KAGVTQTPRYLIKTRGQQVTLSCSPISGHRSVSWYQQTPGQGLQFLFEYFSETQRNKGNFPGRFSGRQFSNSRSEMNVSTLELGDSALYLCASSSSMSSYNEQFFGPGTRLTVL.

The chain couples TRBV19 to TRBJ2-3; the D is unclear. The CDR3 is 19 amino acids. V lost 4 bases and J lost 2, with 25 bases in between. Germline CDR1 and CDR2: LNHDA and SQIVND (reference sequence). CDR3 amino acids: CASSTSPPGSLALTDTQYF. The CDR3 DNA follows: TGTGCCAGTAGTACCTCCCCCCCCGGATCCTTAGCCCTCACAGATACGCAGTATTTT.

The chain couples TRBV18 to TRBJ2-7, with 11 nucleotides matching TRBD1. After removal of 4 bases from V and 6 bases from J, the junction contained 5 bases not matched to a gene. The germline gives CDR1 KGHSH, CDR2 LQKENI. The CDR3 contains 14 residues. CDR3 nucleotide sequence: TGTGCCAGCTCACGCCCGGGACAGGGGGGCGAGCAGTACTTC. It encodes CASSRPGQGGEQYF.

This clone is a singleton in its sample. The rearrangement joins TRBV28 to TRBJ1-2; 10 bases match TRBD1. This CDR3 has 13 amino acids. After removal of 5 bases from V and 8 bases from J, the junction contained 5 bases not matched to a gene. Germline CDR1 reads MDHEN; CDR2 reads SYDVKM. The CDR3, as DNA: TGTGCCAGCAGTGGACAGGGGGAGCGGGGCTACACCTTC. Translation gives CASSGQGERGYTF.

The chain joins TRBV4-1 to TRBJ2-7; 11 nucleotides align to TRBD2. CDR1 is MGHRA, CDR2 YSYEKL, per germline. V trimming: 0 bases; J trimming: 6 bases; junction bases outside the gene matches: 7. The CDR3 has 16 residues. The CDR3 is CASSQDAGTSGSEQYF. CDR3 nucleotides: TGCGCCAGCAGCCAAGATGCCGGGACTAGCGGAAGCGAGCAGTACTTC.

This chain uses TRBV29-1 with TRBJ2-1; D gene uncertain. With 1 base removed from V and 9 bases from J, the gap between germline ends came to 10 bases. The CDR3 runs to 12 residues. The germline CDR1 and CDR2 sequences are SQVTM and ANQGSEA. The CDR3 coding sequence is TGCAGCGTTGAAGGACCAGGCAGTGAGCAGTTCTTC. Encoded protein: CSVEGPGSEQFF.

The V call is TRBV11-1, the J call TRBJ2-1, with a tentative D call TRBD2 (6 bases). Germline V lookup: CDR1 SGHAT, CDR2 FQDESV (reference sequence). V was shortened by 1 base and J by 7 bases, with 17 bases between the two germline ends. This CDR3 is built from 16 residues. The CDR3 DNA is TGTGCCAGCAGCTTAGTCGGCAACGGGAGTAGGAATGAGCAGTTCTTC. Protein: CASSLVGNGSRNEQFF.

This chain connects TRBV27 to TRBJ1-1; possibly TRBD1 for D (5 bases). The CDR3 spans 14 residues. The germline V gene encodes CDR1 MNHEY and CDR2 SMNVEV (reference sequence). The germline V and J ends were trimmed by 6 bases and 1 base, with 12 bases remaining between them. CDR3: CASSLSGWNTEAFF. In DNA form, the CDR3 reads TGTGCCAGCAGCCTCTCAGGGTGGAACACTGAAGCTTTCTTT.

This clone has just one count. The J gene is TRBJ2-1, the V gene TRBV4-1; TRBD2 agrees at 12 bases. V dropped 1 base and J dropped 1; count of bases not matched to a gene: 2. The germline V gene encodes CDR1 MGHRA and CDR2 YSYEKL. The CDR3 totals 17 residues. The DNA for the CDR3 is TGCGCCAGCAGCCAAGGAACTAGCGGGAGGTCCTACAATGAGCAGTTCTTC. The encoded protein is CASSQGTSGRSYNEQFF.

This clone was recorded only once. V and J are TRBV29-1 and TRBJ2-7; 10 positions match TRBD1. Per germline, CDR1 SQVTM and CDR2 ANQGSEA. CDR3 size: 14 residues. J lost 2 bases, V lost 6 bases, and 7 bases had no gene match. This CDR3 is CSVMTGTGAYEQYF. The CDR3, as DNA: TGCAGCGTCATGACCGGGACAGGGGCCTACGAGCAGTACTTC.

The CDR3 region is CASSLVPSKVSYEQYF. The CDR3 coding sequence is TGTGCCAGCAGCTTAGTTCCTAGCAAAGTCTCCTACGAGCAGTACTTC. The chain recombines TRBV11-2 with TRBJ2-7, with D possibly being TRBD2 (5 bases). Deletions cut 1 base from V and 0 bases from J, with 13 bases between. Germline V lookup: CDR1 SGHAT, CDR2 FQNNGV. The CDR3 is made up of 16 amino acids. The full variable domain, in which reference TRBV11-2 and TRBJ2-7 provide the parts outside the CDR3, is EAGVAQSPRYKIIEKRQSVAFWCNPISGHATLYWYQQILGQGPKLLIQFQNNGVVDDSQLPKDRFSAERLKGVDSTLKIQPAKLEDSAVYLCASSLVPSKVSYEQYFGPGTRLTVT.

The V call is TRBV7-6, the J call TRBJ2-3, with 9 positions matching TRBD2. Germline V lookup: CDR1 SGHVS, CDR2 FNYEAQ. This CDR3 comprises 17 residues. With 5 bases clipped from V and 2 bases from J, the junction kept 11 bases outside the gene matches. The CDR3 is CASSLGTSRGTTDTQYF. CDR3 nucleotides: TGTGCCAGCAGCCTCGGGACTAGCCGGGGGACCACAGATACGCAGTATTTT.

The chain joins TRBV27 to TRBJ2-5; TRBD1 is a possible D gene (6 bases). The CDR3 runs to 13 residues. V dropped 3 bases and J dropped 8 bases, with 13 bases sitting between them. Germline V gene lookup returns CDR1 MNHEY and CDR2 SMNVEV (reference sequence). This chain's CDR3 is CASSLNRESTQYF. The CDR3 nucleotides read TGTGCCAGCAGTTTGAACAGGGAGTCTACCCAGTACTTC.

This rearrangement joins TRBV4-1 to TRBJ2-7; 11 nucleotides agree with TRBD2. Germline V gives CDR1 MGHRA, CDR2 YSYEKL. The CDR3 length is 19 residues. V shed 4 bases and J 5 bases; nucleotides not matched to a gene: 19. As DNA, the CDR3 is TGCGCCAGCAGCCCCAGAGTAGCGGGAGGGCCCGCTTCCTTCGACGAGCAGTACTTC. This translates into CASSPRVAGGPASFDEQYF.